The present T cell receptor (beta chain) was sequenced within a study of T-cell reconstitution after alpha-beta-depleted transplantation in children. Points from the study as a whole: Where alpha-beta T cells came from about two months after transplant was reportedly several hundred expanded graft clones. From surviving recipient T cells and thymic progenitors came the high day-60 TCRbeta diversity observed in some patients. The main origin of T-cell counts and diversity one year after transplant was newly produced T cells.

To note about this clonotype: Antigen: not known.

A library of TCRbeta sequences, prepared with unique molecular identifiers, was generated. Each CDR3 protein is one row after TCRdb ran MiXCR on the PCR reads. The data contain about 300,000 distinct CDR3 sequences, 10% of them singletons. Germline V gene data show CDR1 as SGHTA and CDR2 as FQGNSA. The V end lost 3 bases, the J end lost 6 bases, and 13 bases lay between the germline ends. The CDR3 has 14 residues. This receptor was identified in a boy in the first two years of life with acute myeloid leukemia, due to receive a stem cell transplant. The sample was PBMCs, taken before TCRalphabeta/CD19-depleted stem cell transplant. The J gene is TRBJ2-3, the V gene TRBV7-2; unclear D gene. The CDR3 spells CASSFYSGRDTQYF. The CDR3 bases are TGTGCCAGCAGCTTCTATTCCGGTAGGGATACGCAGTATTTT.